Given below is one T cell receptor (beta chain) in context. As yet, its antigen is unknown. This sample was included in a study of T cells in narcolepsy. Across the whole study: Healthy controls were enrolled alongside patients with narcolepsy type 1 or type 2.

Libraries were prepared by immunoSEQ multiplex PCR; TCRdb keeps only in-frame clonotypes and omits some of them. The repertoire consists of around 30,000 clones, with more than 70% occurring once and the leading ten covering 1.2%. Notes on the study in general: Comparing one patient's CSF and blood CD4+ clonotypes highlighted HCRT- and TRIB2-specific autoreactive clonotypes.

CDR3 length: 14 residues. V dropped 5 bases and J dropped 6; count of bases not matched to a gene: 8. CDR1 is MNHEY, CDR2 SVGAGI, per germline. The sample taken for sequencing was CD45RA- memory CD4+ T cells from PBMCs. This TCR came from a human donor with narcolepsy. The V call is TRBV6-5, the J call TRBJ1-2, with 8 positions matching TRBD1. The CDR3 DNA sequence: TGTGCCAGCAGTAGAGGACAGGGATTGAATGGCTACACCTTC. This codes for CASSRGQGLNGYTF.